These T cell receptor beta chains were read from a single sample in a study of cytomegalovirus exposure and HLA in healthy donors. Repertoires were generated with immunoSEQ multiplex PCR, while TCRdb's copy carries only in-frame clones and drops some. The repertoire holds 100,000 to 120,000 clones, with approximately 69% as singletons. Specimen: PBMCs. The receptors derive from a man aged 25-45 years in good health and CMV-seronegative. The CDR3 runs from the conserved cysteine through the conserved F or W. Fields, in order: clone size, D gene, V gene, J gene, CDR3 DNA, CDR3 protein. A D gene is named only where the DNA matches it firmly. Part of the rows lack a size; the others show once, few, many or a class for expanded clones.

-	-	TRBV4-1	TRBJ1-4	TGCGCCAGCAGCCGAATGGGGGCGGGAGGGGAAAAACTGTTTTTT	CASSRMGAGGEKLFF
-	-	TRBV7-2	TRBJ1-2	TGTGCCAGCAGCCTCAACAGGGCGGAAGGCTACACCTTC	CASSLNRAEGYTF
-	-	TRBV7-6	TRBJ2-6	TGTGCCAGCAGCTTAAACCAGAACTCTGGGGCCAACGTCCTGACTTTC	CASSLNQNSGANVLTF
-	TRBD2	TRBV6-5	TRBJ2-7	TGTGCCAGCAGTACGAGGCGGGAGGTGATGTACGAGCAGTACTTC	CASSTRREVMYEQYF
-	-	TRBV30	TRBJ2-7	TGTGCCTGGAGGGAATCCCGGGTACGGAACGAGCAGTACTTC	CAWRESRVRNEQYF
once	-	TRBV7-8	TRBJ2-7	TGTGCCAGCATGAGCTCCTACGAGCAGTACTTC	CASMSSYEQYF
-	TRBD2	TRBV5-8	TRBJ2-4	TGTGCCAGCACCAGTAGCGGGAGAACCGGCATTCAGTACTTC	CASTSSGRTGIQYF
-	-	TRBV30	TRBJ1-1	TGTGCCTGGAGTCGAGGATCACAGGGTAACACTGAAGCTTTCTTT	CAWSRGSQGNTEAFF
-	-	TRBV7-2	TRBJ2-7	TGTGCCAGCAGTAGACTAGGCTTGGGCTCCTACGAGCAGTACTTC	CASSRLGLGSYEQYF
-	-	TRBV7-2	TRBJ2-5	TGTGCCAGCAGCATTGGACAGGGAGGGAGAACAGAGACCCAGTACTTC	CASSIGQGGRTETQYF
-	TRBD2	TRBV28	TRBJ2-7	TGTGCCAGCAGTTTCGGTACAAGGGGAGGGAGTGAGCAGTACTTC	CASSFGTRGGSEQYF
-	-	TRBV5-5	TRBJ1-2	TGTGCCAGCAGCTTGGCAGCGTCTACTAACTATGGCTACACCTTC	CASSLAASTNYGYTF
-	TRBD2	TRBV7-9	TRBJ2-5	TGTGCCAGCAGCTTAGATCCGGAATCGGGAGGAGAGACCCAGTACTTC	CASSLDPESGGETQYF
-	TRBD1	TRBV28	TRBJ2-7	TGTGCCAGCAGTCCCTCCGGGACAGCCTCCTACGAGCAGTACTTC	CASSPSGTASYEQYF
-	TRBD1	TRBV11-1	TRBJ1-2	TGTGCCAGCAGCCCCCGGGACAGGGTCTACTATGGCTACACCTTC	CASSPRDRVYYGYTF
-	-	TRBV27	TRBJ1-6	TGTGCCAGCAAACGGGGAAGTGACGGTTCACCCCTCCACTTT	CASKRGSDGSPLHF
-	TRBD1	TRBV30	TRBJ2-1	TGTGCCTGGTTACAGGGGATGGCCTACAATGAGCAGTTCTTC	CAWLQGMAYNEQFF
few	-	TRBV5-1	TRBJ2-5	TGCGCCAGCAGCTTGACACCCCAAGAGACCCAGTACTTC	CASSLTPQETQYF
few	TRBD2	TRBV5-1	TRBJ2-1	TGCGCCAGCAGCATGCGGGACACGGGAGGGCCCTCTGGAGATGAGCAGTTCTTC	CASSMRDTGGPSGDEQFF
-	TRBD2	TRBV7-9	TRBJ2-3	TGTGCCAGCAGCTCGGGACTAGTCTTGAGCACAGATACGCAGTATTTT	CASSSGLVLSTDTQYF
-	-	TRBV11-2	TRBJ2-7	TGTGCCAGCAGCTTGGACCCTGGAGGGAACGAGCAGTACTTC	CASSLDPGGNEQYF
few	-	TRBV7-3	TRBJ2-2	TGTGCCAGCAGCCCCGGGACTTTTACCGGGGAGCTGTTTTTT	CASSPGTFTGELFF
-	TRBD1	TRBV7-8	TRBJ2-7	TGTGCCAGCAGCCTATTCCCAGGGGGTCACTACGAGCAGTACTTC	CASSLFPGGHYEQYF
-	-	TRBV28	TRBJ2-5	TGTGCCAGCAGGGCGGGGCTACAAGAGACCCAGTACTTC	CASRAGLQETQYF
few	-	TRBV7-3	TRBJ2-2	TGTGCCAGCAGCTTCGTTAGCACCGGGGAGCTGTTTTTT	CASSFVSTGELFF
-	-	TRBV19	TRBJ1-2	TGTGCCAGTAGTATGAGGACACCTTATGGCTACACCTTC	CASSMRTPYGYTF
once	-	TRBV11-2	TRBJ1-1	TGTGCCAGCAGCTTATTGGACAGGAACACTGAAGCTTTCTTT	CASSLLDRNTEAFF